These 2 T cell receptor beta chains originate from one sample sequenced in a study of shared clonotypes between healthy human individuals. The data were produced by immunoSEQ multiplex PCR, yet TCRdb's version contains in-frame clones alone and is incomplete. The table records a few million clones, around nine tenths of them present only once. Input material: naive CD4+ T cells sorted from blood. Subset specified: CD45RA+ positively selected. The source is a man younger than 30 in good health.

The gene calls are TRBV10-2 and TRBJ2-7; a possible D gene is TRBD2 (5 bases). The V end was cut by 6 bases, the J end by 0 bases, with 15 bases between. The germline V gene has CDR1 WSHSY and CDR2 SAAADI. This CDR3 spans 15 amino acids. DNA of the CDR3: TGCGCCAGCAGCGGAGGTGGGGTCAGCTCCTACGAGCAGTACTTC. It encodes CASSGGGVSSYEQYF.

This rearrangement joins TRBV5-5 to TRBJ1-6, with a tentative D call TRBD1 (5 bases). CDR1 SGHKS and CDR2 YYEKEE come from the germline V gene (reference sequence). Trimming stripped 0 bases from V and 7 bases from J, with 11 bases between. This CDR3 has 15 amino acids. DNA of the CDR3: TGTGCCAGCAGCTTGGCGGGGACGGAAAATTCACCCCTCCACTTT. Its protein is CASSLAGTENSPLHF. The full variable domain, completed using reference TRBV5-5 and TRBJ1-6, is DAGVTQSPTHLIKTRGQQVTLRCSPISGHKSVSWYQQVLGQGPQFIFQYYEKEERGRGNFPDRFSARQFPNYSSELNVNALLLGDSALYLCASSLAGTENSPLHFGNGTRLTVT.